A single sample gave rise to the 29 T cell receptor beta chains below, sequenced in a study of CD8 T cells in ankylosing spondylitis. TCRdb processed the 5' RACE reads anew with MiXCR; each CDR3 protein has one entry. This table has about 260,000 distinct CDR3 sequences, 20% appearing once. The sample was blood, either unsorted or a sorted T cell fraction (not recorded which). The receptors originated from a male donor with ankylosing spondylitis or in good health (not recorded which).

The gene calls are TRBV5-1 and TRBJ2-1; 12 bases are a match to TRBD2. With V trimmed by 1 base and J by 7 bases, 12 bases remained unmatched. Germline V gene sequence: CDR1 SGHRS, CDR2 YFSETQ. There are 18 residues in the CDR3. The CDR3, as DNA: TGCGCCAGCAGCTTGCTGACTAGCGGGAGAAGGATCCTAAATGAGCAGTTCTTC. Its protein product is CASSLLTSGRRILNEQFF.

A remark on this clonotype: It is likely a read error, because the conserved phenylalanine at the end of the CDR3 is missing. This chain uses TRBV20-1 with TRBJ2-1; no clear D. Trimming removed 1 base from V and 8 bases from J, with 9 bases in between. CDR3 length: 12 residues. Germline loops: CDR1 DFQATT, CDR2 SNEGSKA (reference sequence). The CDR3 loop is CSARGELYEQFL. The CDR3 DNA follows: TGCAGTGCTAGAGGGGAACTGTATGAGCAGTTCCTC.

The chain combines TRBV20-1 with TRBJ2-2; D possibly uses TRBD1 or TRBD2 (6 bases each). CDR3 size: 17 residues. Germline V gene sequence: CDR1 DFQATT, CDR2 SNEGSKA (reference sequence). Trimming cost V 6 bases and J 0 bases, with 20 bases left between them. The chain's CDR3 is CSAPEFSGGSNTGELFF. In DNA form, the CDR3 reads TGCAGTGCACCAGAGTTCTCCGGGGGCTCGAACACCGGGGAGCTGTTTTTT.

In DNA, the CDR3 is TGTGCCAGCAGCCAAGTAGTCGGGTCAGAGACCCAGTACTTC. It codes for CASSQVVGSETQYF. The rearrangement uses TRBV3-1 and TRBJ2-5; D remains unclear. The CDR3 is 14 residues long. CDR1 is LGHDT and CDR2 is YNNKEL in the germline V gene (reference sequence). V was cut by 1 base and J by 4 bases, with 10 bases left in between.

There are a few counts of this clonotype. Here the CDR3 reads CASSGQGIEAFF. The DNA for the CDR3 is TGCGCCAGCAGCGGACAGGGTATTGAAGCTTTCTTT. The chain uses TRBV5-1 and TRBJ1-1; the match to TRBD1 covers 8 bases. After removal of 4 bases from V and 7 bases from J, the junction contained 3 bases not matched to a gene. The germline CDR1 and CDR2 sequences are SGHRS and YFSETQ. The CDR3 sequence is 12 residues long.

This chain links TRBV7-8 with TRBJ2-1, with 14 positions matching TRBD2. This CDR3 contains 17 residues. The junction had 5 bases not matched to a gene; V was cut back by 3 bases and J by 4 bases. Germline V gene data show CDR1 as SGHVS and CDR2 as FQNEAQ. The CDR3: CASSLGRLAGGYNEQFF. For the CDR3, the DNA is TGTGCCAGCAGCTTGGGAAGACTAGCGGGGGGGTACAATGAGCAGTTCTTC.

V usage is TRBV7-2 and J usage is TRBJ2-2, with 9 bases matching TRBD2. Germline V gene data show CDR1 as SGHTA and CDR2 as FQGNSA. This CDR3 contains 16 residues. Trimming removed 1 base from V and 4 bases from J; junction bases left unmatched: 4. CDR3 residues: CASSLVGTSSTGELFF. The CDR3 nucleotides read TGTGCCAGCAGCTTAGTGGGGACTAGCTCCACCGGGGAGCTGTTTTTT.

The CDR3 DNA sequence: TGTGCCAGCAGCCAAGTTGTCGGTGGGGCCGGGGAGCTGTTTTTT. It codes for CASSQVVGGAGELFF. The chain combines TRBV14 with TRBJ2-2, with D unclear. The CDR3 is 15 amino acids. V was cut by 1 base and J by 6 bases, with 12 bases left in between. CDR1 SGHDN and CDR2 FVKESK come from the germline V gene.

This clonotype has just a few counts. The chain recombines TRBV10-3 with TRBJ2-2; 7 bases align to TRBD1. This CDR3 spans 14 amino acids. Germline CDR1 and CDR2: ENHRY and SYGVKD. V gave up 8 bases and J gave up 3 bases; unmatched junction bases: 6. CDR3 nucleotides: TGTGCCATCGGGAAGGGGGCGGACACCGGGGAGCTGTTTTTT. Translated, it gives CAIGKGADTGELFF.

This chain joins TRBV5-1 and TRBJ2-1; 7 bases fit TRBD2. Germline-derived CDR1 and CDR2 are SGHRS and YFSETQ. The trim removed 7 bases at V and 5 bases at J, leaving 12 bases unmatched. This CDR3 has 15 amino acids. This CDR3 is CASRNLAGVNNEQFF. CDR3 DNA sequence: TGCGCCAGCCGAAACCTGGCGGGAGTCAACAATGAGCAGTTCTTC.

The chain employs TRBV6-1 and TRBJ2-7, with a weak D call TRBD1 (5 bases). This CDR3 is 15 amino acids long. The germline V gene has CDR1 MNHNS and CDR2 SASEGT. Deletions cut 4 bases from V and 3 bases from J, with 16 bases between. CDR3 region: CASSAGSGSSYEQYV. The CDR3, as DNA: TGTGCCAGCAGTGCAGGATCAGGGTCCAGCTACGAGCAGTACGTC.

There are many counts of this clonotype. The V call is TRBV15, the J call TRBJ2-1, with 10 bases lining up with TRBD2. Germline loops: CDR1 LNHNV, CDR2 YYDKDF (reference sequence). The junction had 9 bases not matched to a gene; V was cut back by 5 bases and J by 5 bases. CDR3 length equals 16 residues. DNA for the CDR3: TGTGCCACCAGCCGCCAGACTAGCGGGCCGGACAATGAGCAGTTCTTC. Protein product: CATSRQTSGPDNEQFF. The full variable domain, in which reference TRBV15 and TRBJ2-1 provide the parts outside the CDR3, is DAMVIQNPRYQVTQFGKPVTLSCSQTLNHNVMYWYQQKSSQAPKLLFHYYDKDFNNEADTPDNFQSRRPNTSFCFLDIRSPGLGDTAMYLCATSRQTSGPDNEQFFGPGTRLTVL.

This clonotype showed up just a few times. CDR3 protein: CSASIQGLSPSFTGELFF. DNA of the CDR3: TGCAGTGCTAGTATTCAGGGCTTATCCCCCTCGTTCACCGGGGAGCTGTTTTTT. J is TRBJ2-2 and V is TRBV20-1, with D perhaps TRBD1 (5 bases). Per the germline V gene, CDR1 is DFQATT and CDR2 is SNEGSKA (reference sequence). Trimming shortened V by 3 bases and J by 4 bases, and 24 bases separated the two germline ends. The CDR3 length is 18 residues.

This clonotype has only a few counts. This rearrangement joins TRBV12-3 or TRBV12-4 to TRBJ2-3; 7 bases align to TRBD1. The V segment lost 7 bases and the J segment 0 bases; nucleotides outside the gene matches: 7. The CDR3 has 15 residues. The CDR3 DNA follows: TGTGCCAGCACCGTGGGACAGACTAGCACAGATACGCAGTATTTT. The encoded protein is CASTVGQTSTDTQYF.

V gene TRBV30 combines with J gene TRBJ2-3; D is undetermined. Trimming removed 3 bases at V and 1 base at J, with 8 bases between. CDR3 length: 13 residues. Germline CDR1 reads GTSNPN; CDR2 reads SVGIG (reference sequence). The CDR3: CAWRPVGTDTQYF. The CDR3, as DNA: TGTGCCTGGAGACCGGTAGGCACAGATACGCAGTATTTT.

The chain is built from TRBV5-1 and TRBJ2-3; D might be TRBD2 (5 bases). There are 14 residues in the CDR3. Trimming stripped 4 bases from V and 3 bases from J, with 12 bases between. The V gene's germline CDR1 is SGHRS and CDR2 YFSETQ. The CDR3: CASSPGIATDTQYF. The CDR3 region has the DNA TGCGCCAGCAGCCCGGGGATAGCAACAGATACGCAGTATTTT.

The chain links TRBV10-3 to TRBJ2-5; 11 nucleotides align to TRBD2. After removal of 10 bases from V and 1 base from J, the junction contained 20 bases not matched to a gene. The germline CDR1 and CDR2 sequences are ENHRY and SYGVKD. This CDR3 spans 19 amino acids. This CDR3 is CATGTLTQTSGDPQETQYF. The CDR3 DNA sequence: TGTGCCACTGGGACACTTACACAGACTAGCGGGGACCCCCAAGAGACCCAGTACTTC.

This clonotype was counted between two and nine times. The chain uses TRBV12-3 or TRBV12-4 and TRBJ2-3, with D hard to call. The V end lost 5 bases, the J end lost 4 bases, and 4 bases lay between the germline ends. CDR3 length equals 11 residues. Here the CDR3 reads CASSKADTQYF. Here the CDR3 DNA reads TGTGCCAGCAGTAAAGCAGATACGCAGTATTTT.

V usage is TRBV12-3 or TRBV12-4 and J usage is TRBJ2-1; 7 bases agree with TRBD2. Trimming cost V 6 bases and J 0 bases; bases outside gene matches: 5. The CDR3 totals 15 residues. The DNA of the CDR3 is TGTGCCAGCAGCAGAGCGGGACCCTCCTACAATGAGCAGTTCTTC. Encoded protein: CASSRAGPSYNEQFF.

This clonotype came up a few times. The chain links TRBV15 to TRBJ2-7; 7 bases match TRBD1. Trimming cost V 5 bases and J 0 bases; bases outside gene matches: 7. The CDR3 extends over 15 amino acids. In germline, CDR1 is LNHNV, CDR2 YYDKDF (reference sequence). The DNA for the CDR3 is TGTGCCACCAGCCACTCCCGGGACAGCTCCTACGAGCAGTACGTC. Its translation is CATSHSRDSSYEQYV.

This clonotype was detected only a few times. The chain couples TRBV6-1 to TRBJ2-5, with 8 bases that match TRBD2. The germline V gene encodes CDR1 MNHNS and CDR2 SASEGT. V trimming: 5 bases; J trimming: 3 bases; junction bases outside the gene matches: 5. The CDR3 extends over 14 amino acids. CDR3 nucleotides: TGTGCCAGCAGTACAAATAGCGGGAAAGAGACCCAGTACTTC. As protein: CASSTNSGKETQYF.

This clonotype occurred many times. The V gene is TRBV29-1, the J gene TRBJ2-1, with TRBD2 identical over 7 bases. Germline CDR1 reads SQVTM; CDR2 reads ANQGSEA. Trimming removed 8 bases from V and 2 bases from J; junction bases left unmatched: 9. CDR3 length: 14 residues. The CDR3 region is CSSSGNMPYNEQFF. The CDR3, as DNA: TGCAGCTCCAGCGGGAATATGCCCTACAATGAGCAGTTCTTC.

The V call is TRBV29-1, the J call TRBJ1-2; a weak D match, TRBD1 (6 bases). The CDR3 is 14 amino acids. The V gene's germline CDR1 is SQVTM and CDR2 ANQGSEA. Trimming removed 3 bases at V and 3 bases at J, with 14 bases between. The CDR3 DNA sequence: TGCAGCGTTGAGTTACCGGACAGACACTATGGCTACACCTTC. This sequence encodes CSVELPDRHYGYTF.

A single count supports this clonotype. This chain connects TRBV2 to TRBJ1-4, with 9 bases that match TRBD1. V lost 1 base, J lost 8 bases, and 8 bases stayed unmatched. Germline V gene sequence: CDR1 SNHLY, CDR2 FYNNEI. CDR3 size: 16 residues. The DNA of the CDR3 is TGTGCCAGCAGTGAAGGGAGAACCGGGACAGGGGAAAAACTGTTTTTT. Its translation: CASSEGRTGTGEKLFF.

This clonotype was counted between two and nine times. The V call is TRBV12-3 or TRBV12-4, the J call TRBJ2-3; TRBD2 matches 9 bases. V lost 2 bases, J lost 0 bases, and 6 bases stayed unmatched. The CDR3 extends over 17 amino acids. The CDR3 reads CASSLRLAASSTDTQYF. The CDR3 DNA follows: TGTGCCAGCAGTTTACGACTAGCGGCCTCTAGCACAGATACGCAGTATTTT.

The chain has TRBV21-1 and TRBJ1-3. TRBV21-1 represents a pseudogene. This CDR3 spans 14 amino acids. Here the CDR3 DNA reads TGTGCCAGGAGAGACAGATGCCCTGGGGACACCATATATTTT. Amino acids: CARRDRCPGDTIYF.

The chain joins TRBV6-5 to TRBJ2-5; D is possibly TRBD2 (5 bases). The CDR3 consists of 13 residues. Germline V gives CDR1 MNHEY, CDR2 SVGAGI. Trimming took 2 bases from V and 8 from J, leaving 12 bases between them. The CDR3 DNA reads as TGTGCCAGCAGTTACCCCGGGATCCACACCCAGTACTTC. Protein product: CASSYPGIHTQYF.

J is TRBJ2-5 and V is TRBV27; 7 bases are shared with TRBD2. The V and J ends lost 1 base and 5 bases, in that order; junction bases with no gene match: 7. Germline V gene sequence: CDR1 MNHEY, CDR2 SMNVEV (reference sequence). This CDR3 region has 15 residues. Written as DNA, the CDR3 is TGTGCCAGCAGTTTATTTGGCCTGGGGGGGGAGACCCAGTACTTC. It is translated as CASSLFGLGGETQYF.

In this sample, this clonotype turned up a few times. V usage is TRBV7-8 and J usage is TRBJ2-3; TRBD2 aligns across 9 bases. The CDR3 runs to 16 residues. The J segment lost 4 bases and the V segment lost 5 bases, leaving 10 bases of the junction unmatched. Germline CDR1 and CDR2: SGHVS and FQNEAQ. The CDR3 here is CASSPFSSGTADTQYF. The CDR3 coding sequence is TGTGCCAGCAGCCCATTCTCTAGCGGGACCGCAGATACGCAGTATTTT.